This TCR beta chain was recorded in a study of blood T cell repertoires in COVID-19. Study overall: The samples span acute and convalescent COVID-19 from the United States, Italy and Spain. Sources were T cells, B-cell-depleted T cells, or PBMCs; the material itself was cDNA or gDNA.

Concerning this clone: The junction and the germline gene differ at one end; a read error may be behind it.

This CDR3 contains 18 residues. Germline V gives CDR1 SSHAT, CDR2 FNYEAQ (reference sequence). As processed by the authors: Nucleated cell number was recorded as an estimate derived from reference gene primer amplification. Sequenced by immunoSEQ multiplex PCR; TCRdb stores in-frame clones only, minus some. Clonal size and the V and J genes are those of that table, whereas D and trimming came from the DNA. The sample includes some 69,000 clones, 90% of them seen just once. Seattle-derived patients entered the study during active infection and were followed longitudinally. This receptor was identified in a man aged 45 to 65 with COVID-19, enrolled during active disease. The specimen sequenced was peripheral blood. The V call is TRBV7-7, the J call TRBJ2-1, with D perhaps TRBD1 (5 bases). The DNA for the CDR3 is TGTGCTAGCAGCAGATGGGGCGGTCTGGGAAGCTCCTACAATGAGCAGTTCTTC. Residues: CASSRWGGLGSSYNEQFF.